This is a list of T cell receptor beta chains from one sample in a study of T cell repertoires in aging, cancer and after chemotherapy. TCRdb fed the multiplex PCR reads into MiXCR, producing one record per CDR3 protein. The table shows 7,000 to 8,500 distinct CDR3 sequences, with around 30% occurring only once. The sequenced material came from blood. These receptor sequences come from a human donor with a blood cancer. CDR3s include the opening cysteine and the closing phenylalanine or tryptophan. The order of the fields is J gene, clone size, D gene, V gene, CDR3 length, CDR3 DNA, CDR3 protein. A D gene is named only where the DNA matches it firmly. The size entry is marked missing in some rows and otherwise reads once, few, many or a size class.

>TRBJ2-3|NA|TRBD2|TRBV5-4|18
TGTGCCAGCAGCTATACAGGCCCGGGACTAGGGGGGGCAGATACGCAGTATTTT
CASSYTGPGLGGADTQYF
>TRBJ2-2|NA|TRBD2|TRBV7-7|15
TGTGCTAGCAGCTTAGACGGGACTAGTCACGGGGAGCTGTTTTTT
CASSLDGTSHGELFF
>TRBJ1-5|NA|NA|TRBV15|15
TGTGCCACCAGCCGAGATAGGGGGTTAGGTCAGCCCCAGCATTTT
CATSRDRGLGQPQHF
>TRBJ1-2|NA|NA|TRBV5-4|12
TGTGCCAGCAGCGGCGGGCGCTATGGCTACACCTTC
CASSGGRYGYTF
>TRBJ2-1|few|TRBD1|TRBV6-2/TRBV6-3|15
TGTGCCAGCAGTATTCCGACAGGGGGCTCGGATGAGCAGTTCTTC
CASSIPTGGSDEQFF
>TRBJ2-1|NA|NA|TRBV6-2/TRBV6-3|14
TGTGCCAGCAGGGAACCTTGGGGGGCCAATGAGCAGTTCTTC
CASREPWGANEQFF
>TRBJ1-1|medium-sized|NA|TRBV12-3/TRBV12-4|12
TGTGCCAGCAGTTATACAAGGGCTGAAGCTTTCTTT
CASSYTRAEAFF
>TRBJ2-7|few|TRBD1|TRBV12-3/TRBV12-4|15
TGTGCCAGCAGTTCGACGGGACAGGGGGCGCAGGAGCAGTACTTC
CASSSTGQGAQEQYF
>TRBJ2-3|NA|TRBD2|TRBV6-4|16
TGTGCCAGCAGTGTCACTAGCGGGGGGGCCGAAGATACGCAGTATTTT
CASSVTSGGAEDTQYF
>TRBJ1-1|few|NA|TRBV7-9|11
TGTGCCAGCATGTCAGCATTTGAAGCTTTCTTT
CASMSAFEAFF
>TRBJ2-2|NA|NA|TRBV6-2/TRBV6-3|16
TGTGCCAGCAGTAATTACAAAGGGTTTTCCACCGGGGAGCTGTTTTTT
CASSNYKGFSTGELFF
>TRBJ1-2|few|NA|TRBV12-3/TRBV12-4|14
TGTGCCAGCAGTTTAGCTGGGGGGCCCTATGGCTACACCTTC
CASSLAGGPYGYTF
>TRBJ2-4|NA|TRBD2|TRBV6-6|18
TGTGCCAGCAGTGACCGGACTAGCGGGGACCTAGCCAAACACATTCAGTACTTC
CASSDRTSGDLAKHIQYF
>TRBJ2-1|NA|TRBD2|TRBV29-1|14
TGCAGCGGCCGACCAAGCGGGGGTCCCAATGAGCAGTTCTTC
CSGRPSGGPNEQFF
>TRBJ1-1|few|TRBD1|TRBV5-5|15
TGTGCCAGCAGCTTGGCACAGGGGGCGTTTGTTGAAGCTTTCTTT
CASSLAQGAFVEAFF
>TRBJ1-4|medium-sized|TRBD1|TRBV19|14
TGTGCCAGTAGCCGGGACAGGGAGGGTGAAAAACTGTTTTTT
CASSRDREGEKLFF
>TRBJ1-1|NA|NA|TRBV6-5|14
TGTGCCAGCAGAGCGACGGGGGGGCTCGGTCTAGCTTTCTTT
CASRATGGLGLAFF
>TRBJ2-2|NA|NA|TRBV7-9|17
TGTGCCAGCAGCCCCAGGCCGGGACGGAAGAACACCGGGGAGCTGTTTTTT
CASSPRPGRKNTGELFF
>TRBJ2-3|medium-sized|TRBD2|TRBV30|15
TGTGCCTGGACCCTAGCGGGGCTCGGGGCAGATACGCAGTATTTT
CAWTLAGLGADTQYF
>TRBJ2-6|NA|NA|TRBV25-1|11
TGTGCCAGGACCGGGGCCAACGTCCTGACTTTC
CARTGANVLTF
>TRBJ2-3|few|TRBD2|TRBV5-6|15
TGTGCCAGCAGCTTGGGGGGGGGGAGCACAGATACGCAGTATTTT
CASSLGGGSTDTQYF
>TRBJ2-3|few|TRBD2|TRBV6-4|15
TGTGCCAGCAGCCGACTAGCGGATAGCACAGATACGCAGTATTTT
CASSRLADSTDTQYF
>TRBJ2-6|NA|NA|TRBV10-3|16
TGTGCCATCAGTGAAGGGCAGACCTCTGGGGCCAACGTCCTGACTTTC
CAISEGQTSGANVLTF
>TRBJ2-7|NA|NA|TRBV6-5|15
TGTGCCAGCAGTTACTATGGGGAAGGAGCCTACGAGCAGTACTTC
CASSYYGEGAYEQYF
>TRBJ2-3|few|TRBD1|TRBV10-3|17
TGTGCCATCAGTGAGTCCTTACAGGGGGCGGGCACAGATACGCAGTATTTT
CAISESLQGAGTDTQYF
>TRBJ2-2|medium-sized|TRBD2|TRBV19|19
TGTGCCAGTATGGGGCCGGGACTAGCGGGGGTGGTCAACACCGGGGAGCTGTTTTTT
CASMGPGLAGVVNTGELFF
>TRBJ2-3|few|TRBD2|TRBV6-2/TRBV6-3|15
TGTGCCAGCAGGCCCCTGGCGGGGGGGCCTGATACGCAGTATTTT
CASRPLAGGPDTQYF